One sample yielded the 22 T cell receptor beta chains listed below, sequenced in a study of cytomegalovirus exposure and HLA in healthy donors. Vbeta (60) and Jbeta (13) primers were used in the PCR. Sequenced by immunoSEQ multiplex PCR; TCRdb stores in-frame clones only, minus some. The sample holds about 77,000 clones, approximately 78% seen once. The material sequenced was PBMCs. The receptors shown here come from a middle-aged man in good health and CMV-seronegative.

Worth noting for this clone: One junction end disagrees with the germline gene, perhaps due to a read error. DNA for the CDR3: TGTGCCAGCAGCGAGGATAGCAATCAGCCCCAGCGTTTT. Translated: CASSEDSNQPQRF. The chain carries TRBV4-2 and TRBJ1-5; D ambiguous. The CDR3 covers 13 residues. Germline-derived CDR1 and CDR2 are LGHNA and YNFKEQ.

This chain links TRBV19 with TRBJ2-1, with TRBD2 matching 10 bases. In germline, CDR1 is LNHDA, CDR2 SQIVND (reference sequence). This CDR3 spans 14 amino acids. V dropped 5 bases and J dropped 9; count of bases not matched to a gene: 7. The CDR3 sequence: CASSGLAGVGEQFF. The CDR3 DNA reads TGTGCCAGTAGTGGGCTAGCGGGAGTTGGTGAGCAGTTCTTC.

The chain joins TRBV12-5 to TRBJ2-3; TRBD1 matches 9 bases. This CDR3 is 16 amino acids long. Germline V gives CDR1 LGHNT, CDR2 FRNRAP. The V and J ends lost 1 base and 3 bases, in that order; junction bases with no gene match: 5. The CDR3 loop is CASGLAQGAPTDTQYF. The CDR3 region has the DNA TGTGCTAGTGGTTTGGCACAGGGGGCGCCGACAGATACGCAGTATTTT. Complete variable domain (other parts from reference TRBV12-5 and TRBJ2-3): DARVTQTPRHKVTEMGQEVTMRCQPILGHNTVFWYRQTMMQGLELLAYFRNRAPLDDSGMPKDRFSAEMPDATLATLKIQPSEPRDSAVYFCASGLAQGAPTDTQYFGPGTRLTVL.

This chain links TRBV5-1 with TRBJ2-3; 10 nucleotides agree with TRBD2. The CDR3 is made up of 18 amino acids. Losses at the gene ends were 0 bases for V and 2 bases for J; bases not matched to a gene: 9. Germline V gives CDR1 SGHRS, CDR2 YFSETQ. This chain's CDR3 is CASSLAIGLADLTDTQYF. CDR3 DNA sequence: TGCGCCAGCAGCTTGGCCATCGGACTAGCGGATCTCACAGATACGCAGTATTTT.

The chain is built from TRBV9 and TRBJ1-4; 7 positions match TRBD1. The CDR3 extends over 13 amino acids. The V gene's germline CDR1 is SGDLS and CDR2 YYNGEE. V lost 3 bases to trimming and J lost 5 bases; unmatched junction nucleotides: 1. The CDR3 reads CASSAGGNEKLFF. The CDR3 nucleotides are TGTGCCAGCAGCGCAGGGGGGAATGAAAAACTGTTTTTT.

CDR3 amino acids: CASSEFDRGGFFEQFF. The CDR3 DNA reads TGTGCCAGCAGTGAATTCGACAGGGGGGGGTTTTTTGAGCAGTTCTTC. The chain links TRBV25-1 to TRBJ2-1, with TRBD1 matching over 9 bases. CDR1 is MGHDK, CDR2 SYGVNS, per germline. The V gene end was trimmed by 1 base and the J gene end by 9 bases; junction bases not matched to a gene: 10. The CDR3 length is 16 residues.

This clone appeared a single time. The CDR3 nucleotides read TGTGCCACCAGCGAGACGGGGGGGGTCGATGAGCAGTTCTTC. Its protein product is CATSETGGVDEQFF. V and J are TRBV15 and TRBJ2-1; 8 nucleotides line up with TRBD2. The CDR3 is made up of 14 amino acids. The germline V gene encodes CDR1 LNHNV and CDR2 YYDKDF (reference sequence). V lost 5 bases and J lost 8; bases outside the gene matches: 8.

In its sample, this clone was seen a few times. The CDR3 here is CSGTVQETQYF. The CDR3 nucleotides read TGCAGTGGAACAGTCCAAGAGACCCAGTACTTC. J is TRBJ2-5 and V is TRBV20-1; D uncertain. Germline assignment: CDR1 DFQATT and CDR2 SNEGSKA (reference sequence). V lost 7 bases and J 1 base, leaving 7 bases between the germline ends. CDR3 length: 11 amino acids.

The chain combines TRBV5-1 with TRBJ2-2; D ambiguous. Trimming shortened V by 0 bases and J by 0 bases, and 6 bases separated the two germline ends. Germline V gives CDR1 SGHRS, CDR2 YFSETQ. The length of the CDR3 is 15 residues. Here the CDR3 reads CASSLGGANTGELFF. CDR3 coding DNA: TGCGCCAGCAGCTTGGGTGGAGCGAACACCGGGGAGCTGTTTTTT.

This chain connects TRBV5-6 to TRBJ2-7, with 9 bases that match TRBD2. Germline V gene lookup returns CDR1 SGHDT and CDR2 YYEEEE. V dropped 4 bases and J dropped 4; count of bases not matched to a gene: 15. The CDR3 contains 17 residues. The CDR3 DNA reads TGTGCCAGCAGCACGGGACCCGAGGCGGGAGGGCCTTACGAGCAGTACTTC. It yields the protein CASSTGPEAGGPYEQYF.

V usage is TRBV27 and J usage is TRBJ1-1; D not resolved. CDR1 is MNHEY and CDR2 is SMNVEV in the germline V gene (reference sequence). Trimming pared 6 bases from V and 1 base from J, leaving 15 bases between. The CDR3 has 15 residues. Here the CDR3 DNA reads TGTGCCAGCAGCCTATACCTAAGTCCGAACACTGAAGCTTTCTTT. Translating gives CASSLYLSPNTEAFF.

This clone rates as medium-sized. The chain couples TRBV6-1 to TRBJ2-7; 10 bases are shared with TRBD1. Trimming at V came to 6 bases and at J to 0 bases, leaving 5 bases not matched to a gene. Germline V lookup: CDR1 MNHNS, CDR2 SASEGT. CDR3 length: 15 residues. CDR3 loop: CASREGDRGSYEQYF. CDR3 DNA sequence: TGTGCCAGCAGGGAGGGGGACAGGGGCTCCTACGAGCAGTACTTC.

The CDR3 DNA follows: TGCGCCAGCAGCTACACGGTGGGACAGGGCACAGATACGCAGTATTTT. Amino acids: CASSYTVGQGTDTQYF. The chain joins TRBV5-1 to TRBJ2-3; 8 bases map to TRBD1. J lost 1 base, V lost 3 bases, and 7 bases had no gene match. Germline V gene lookup returns CDR1 SGHRS and CDR2 YFSETQ. The CDR3 spans 16 residues.

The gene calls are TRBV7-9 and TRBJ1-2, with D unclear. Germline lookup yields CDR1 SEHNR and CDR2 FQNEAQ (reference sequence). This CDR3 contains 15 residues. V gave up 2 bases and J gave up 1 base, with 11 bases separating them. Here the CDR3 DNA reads TGTGCCAGCAGCTTACTCGCGGGTATTAACTATGGCTACACCTTC. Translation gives CASSLLAGINYGYTF. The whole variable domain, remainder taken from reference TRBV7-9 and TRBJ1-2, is DTGVSQNPRHKITKRGQNVTFRCDPISEHNRLYWYRQTLGQGPEFLTYFQNEAQLEKSRLLSDRFSAERPKGSFSTLEIQRTEQGDSAMYLCASSLLAGINYGYTFGSGTRLTVV.

The CDR3, as DNA: TGTGCCAGCAGTTTAGGGACAGGGAATTCACCCCTCCACTTT. Translation gives CASSLGTGNSPLHF. The chain carries TRBV27 and TRBJ1-6, with 9 bases that match TRBD1. V was pared by 2 bases and J by 7 bases, with 0 bases of the junction left unmatched. CDR1 and CDR2 from the germline V gene are MNHEY and SMNVEV (reference sequence). CDR3 size: 14 residues.

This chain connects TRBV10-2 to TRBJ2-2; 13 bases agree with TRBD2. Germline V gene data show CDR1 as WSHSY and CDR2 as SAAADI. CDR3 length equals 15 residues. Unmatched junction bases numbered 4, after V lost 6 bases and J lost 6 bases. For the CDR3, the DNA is TGCGCCAGCAGCTTACTAGCGGGAGGGCCCGGGGAGCTGTTTTTT. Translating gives CASSLLAGGPGELFF.

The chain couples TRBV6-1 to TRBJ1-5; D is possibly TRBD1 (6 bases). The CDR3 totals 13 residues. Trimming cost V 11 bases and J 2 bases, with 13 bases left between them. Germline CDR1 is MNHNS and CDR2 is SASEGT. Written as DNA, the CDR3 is TGTGCCGGAGCTTCAGGGGGCAATCAGCCCCAGCATTTT. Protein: CAGASGGNQPQHF.

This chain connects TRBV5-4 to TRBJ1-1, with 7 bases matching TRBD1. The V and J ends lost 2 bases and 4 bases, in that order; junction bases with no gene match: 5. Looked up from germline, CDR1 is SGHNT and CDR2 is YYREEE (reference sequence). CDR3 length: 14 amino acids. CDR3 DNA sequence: TGTGCCAGCAGCTTACAGGGGCCCAGCACTGAAGCTTTCTTT. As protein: CASSLQGPSTEAFF.

CDR3 sequence reads: CASAPHISGNTIYF. The CDR3 bases are TGCGCCAGCGCCCCACATATCTCTGGAAACACCATATATTTT. The chain uses TRBV23-1 and TRBJ1-3; D call uncertain. TRBV23-1 is treated as an ORF (open reading frame) with a function not yet certain. The CDR3 has 14 amino acids. Between the trimmed V and J ends, which lost 8 bases and 0 bases, there was a span of 11 bases.

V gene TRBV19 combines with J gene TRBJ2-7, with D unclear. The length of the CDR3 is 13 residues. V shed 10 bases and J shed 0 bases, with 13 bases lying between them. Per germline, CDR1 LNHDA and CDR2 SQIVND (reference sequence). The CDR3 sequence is CATQAGPSYEQYF. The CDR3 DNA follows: TGTGCCACCCAGGCTGGTCCCTCCTACGAGCAGTACTTC. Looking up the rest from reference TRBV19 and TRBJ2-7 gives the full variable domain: DGGITQSPKYLFRKEGQNVTLSCEQNLNHDAMYWYRQDPGQGLRLIYYSQIVNDFQKGDIAEGYSVSREKKESFPLTVTSAQKNPTAFYLCATQAGPSYEQYFGPGTRLTVT.

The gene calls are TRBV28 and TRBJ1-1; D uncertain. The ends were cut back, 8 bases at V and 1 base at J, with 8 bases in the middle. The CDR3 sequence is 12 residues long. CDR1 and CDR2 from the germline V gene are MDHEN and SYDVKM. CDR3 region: CASSAGNTEAFF. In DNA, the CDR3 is TGTGCCAGCTCTGCGGGGAACACTGAAGCTTTCTTT. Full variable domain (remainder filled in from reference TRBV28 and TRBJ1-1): DVKVTQSSRYLVKRTGEKVFLECVQDMDHENMFWYRQDPGLGLRLIYFSYDVKMKEKGDIPEGYSVSREKKERFSLILESASTNQTSMYLCASSAGNTEAFFGQGTRLTVV.

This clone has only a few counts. This chain's CDR3 is CASSVGTPNEKLFF. The CDR3 region has the DNA TGTGCCAGCAGCGTTGGGACACCTAATGAAAAACTGTTTTTT. The chain combines TRBV9 with TRBJ1-4; D is possibly TRBD1 (6 bases). CDR3 length: 14 amino acids. CDR1 and CDR2 from the germline V gene are SGDLS and YYNGEE. Trimming removed 2 bases at V and 3 bases at J, with 8 bases between.